This is a list of T cell receptor beta chains from one sample in a study of shared clonotypes between healthy human individuals. Sequencing was performed with immunoSEQ multiplex PCR; in TCRdb, only in-frame clones are kept and a portion is missing. The table records roughly 1 million clones, around 78% of them present only once. Sample: memory CD4+ T cells from PBMCs. All receptors derive from a man younger than 35 in good health. Some clones in this sample may be carry-over from other donors' samples. Both conserved end residues are part of each CDR3. The D gene is left open where the match is weak. Expanded clones are given a class, and other clones once, few, many or no size at all.

>NA|15|NA|TRBV7-8|TRBJ2-5
TGTGCCAGCAGCTTAGGGACTGGGGGACGGGAGACCCAGTACTTC
CASSLGTGGRETQYF
>few|18|NA|TRBV7-5|TRBJ2-2
TGTGTCAGAAGCTCACTAGCGATGACAGGGGGCTGGACCGGGGAGCTGTTTTTT
CVRSSLAMTGGWTGELFF
>NA|16|NA|TRBV7-2|TRBJ2-1
TGTGCCAGCAGCTTAGATCAGGACCGTTCCTACAATGAGCAGTTCTTC
CASSLDQDRSYNEQFF
>NA|17|TRBD1|TRBV9|TRBJ2-2
TGTGCCAGCAGCGCAAGATCAGGGGGTATGCTGCACGGGGAGCTGTTTTTT
CASSARSGGMLHGELFF
>once|13|TRBD1|TRBV5-4|TRBJ2-2
TGTGCCAGCGGGACAGCGAACACCGGGGAGCTGTTTTTT
CASGTANTGELFF
>NA|15|TRBD1|TRBV27|TRBJ2-6
TGTGCCAGCAGAGAGGGGGCTTCTGGGGCCAACGTCCTGACTTTC
CASREGASGANVLTF
>NA|14|TRBD2|TRBV11-2|TRBJ2-3
TGTGCCAGCAGCTTCCTAGCGGTAACAGATACGCAGTATTTT
CASSFLAVTDTQYF
>NA|15|TRBD2|TRBV27|TRBJ2-1
TGTGCCAGCAGCCACCAGCTAGCGGGGTACAATGAGCAGTTCTTC
CASSHQLAGYNEQFF
>few|13|NA|TRBV5-4|TRBJ1-1
TGTGCCAGCAGCTTGCGGTTGAACACTGAAGCTTTCTTT
CASSLRLNTEAFF
>NA|15|NA|TRBV28|TRBJ1-2
TGTGCCAGTCGACCAGACAGAAGATCTAACTATGGCTACACCTTC
CASRPDRRSNYGYTF
>NA|17|TRBD1|TRBV28|TRBJ1-4
TGTGCCAGCAGTCTCCAAGGACAGGGGGCCCTTTTCGAAAAACTGTTTTTT
CASSLQGQGALFEKLFF
>NA|11|NA|TRBV20-1|TRBJ2-7
TGCAGTGCTCCGACAGGCTACGAGCAGTACTTC
CSAPTGYEQYF
>NA|14|TRBD1|TRBV5-1|TRBJ1-5
TGCGCCAGCAGCGTCACAGGGGGGGATCAGCCCCAGCATTTT
CASSVTGGDQPQHF
>NA|17|TRBD2|TRBV28|TRBJ2-6
TGTGCCAGCAGTTTCCCGAGCGGGAGCGCCGGGGCCAACGTCCTGACTTTC
CASSFPSGSAGANVLTF
>few|16|NA|TRBV11-2|TRBJ2-5
TGTGCCAGCAGCTTAGGGCCAGGGAGAGGGGAGGAGACCCAGTACTTC
CASSLGPGRGEETQYF
>NA|13|NA|TRBV6-5|TRBJ1-2
TGTGCCAGCACGGAGGGTCCGGGGTTTGGCTACACCTTC
CASTEGPGFGYTF
>NA|17|TRBD2|TRBV13|TRBJ2-5
TGTGCCAGCAGCCGAGGGGCTAGCGGGAAACCCCCAGAGACCCAGTACTTC
CASSRGASGKPPETQYF
>once|16|NA|TRBV10-1|TRBJ2-3
TGCGCCAGCAGTGAGGCCAAGTCGGGGGCTCCAGATACGCAGTATTTT
CASSEAKSGAPDTQYF
>NA|11|NA|TRBV6-1|TRBJ1-2
TGTGCCAGCAGTGAAGAGGGCAGCTACACCTTC
CASSEEGSYTF
>NA|17|TRBD2|TRBV11-3|TRBJ2-1
TGTGCCAGCAGCCCACCTAGCGGGAGGGCCAATGAGAATGAGCAGTTCTTC
CASSPPSGRANENEQFF
>NA|15|NA|TRBV7-9|TRBJ2-5
TGTGCCAGCAGCTTAAGGACGTCGCGCGGGGAGACCCAGTACTTC
CASSLRTSRGETQYF
>NA|13|NA|TRBV7-3|TRBJ1-1
TGTGCCAGCAGCTCCCTACCCGCCACTGAAGCTTTCTTT
CASSSLPATEAFF
>NA|18|NA|TRBV28|TRBJ2-6
TGTGCCAGCAGTGAGCACTGGGGCCCCTCTCTGGGGGCCAACGTCCTGACTTTC
CASSEHWGPSLGANVLTF
>NA|15|NA|TRBV7-3|TRBJ1-2
TGTGCCAGCAGCCCCCCAAATACAGACCCCTATGGCTACACCTTC
CASSPPNTDPYGYTF
>once|12|NA|TRBV18|TRBJ2-3
TGTGCCAGCTCCCCTATCTTGGATACGCAGTATTTT
CASSPILDTQYF
>few|14|NA|TRBV5-6|TRBJ1-4
TGTGCCAGCAGCCTGGGACTGATTAATGAAAAACTGTTTTTT
CASSLGLINEKLFF
>NA|14|NA|TRBV11-3|TRBJ2-1
TGTGCCAGCAGCTTAGGGGGTTCCTACAATGAGCAGTTCTTC
CASSLGGSYNEQFF
>many|17|TRBD2|TRBV4-3|TRBJ2-1
TGCGCCAGCAGCCAAGGATACGCGGGAGGATCTTACAATGAGCAGTTCTTC
CASSQGYAGGSYNEQFF
>NA|16|TRBD1|TRBV28|TRBJ2-2
TGTGCCAGCAGTTTACCACTACAGGGGTCCGCCGGGGAGCTGTTTTTT
CASSLPLQGSAGELFF
>NA|16|NA|TRBV5-1|TRBJ2-2
TGCGCCAGCAGCCCCGCGGGGCGTACGAACACCGGGGAGCTGTTTTTT
CASSPAGRTNTGELFF
>NA|16|NA|TRBV7-2|TRBJ1-2
TGTGCCAGCAGCACAACGTCTGGATCTCTTAACTATGGCTACACCTTC
CASSTTSGSLNYGYTF
>once|16|NA|TRBV5-8|TRBJ2-1
TGTGCCAGCGTCCGAAGCTTCCCGAGCTCCTACAATGAGCAGTTCTTC
CASVRSFPSSYNEQFF
>NA|15|TRBD2|TRBV5-1|TRBJ2-7
TGCGCCAGCAGCTTGGATCTAGCGGGAGACTACGAGCAGTACTTC
CASSLDLAGDYEQYF
>NA|13|NA|TRBV2|TRBJ1-5
TGTGCCAGCAGTGGGTCAGTTAATCAGCCCCAGCATTTT
CASSGSVNQPQHF
>NA|16|NA|TRBV14|TRBJ1-1
TGTGCCAGCAGCCAAGCTTATTTCAGGGTGGGCACTGAAGCTTTCTTT
CASSQAYFRVGTEAFF
>NA|13|NA|TRBV7-2|TRBJ1-1
TGTGCCAGCAGCTACGGGATTAACACTGAAGCTTTCTTT
CASSYGINTEAFF
>NA|15|NA|TRBV5-1|TRBJ2-2
TGCGCCAGCAGCTTGGCCCCAGGGGCTGACGGTTTAGGATTTTTT
CASSLAPGADGLGFF
>NA|11|NA|TRBV29-1|TRBJ2-5
TGCAACGTTGACCTCCAAGAGACCCAGTACTTC
CNVDLQETQYF
>once|14|NA|TRBV11-2|TRBJ1-6
TGTGCCAGCAGCTTAGTCCCCATTTATTCACCCCTCCACTTT
CASSLVPIYSPLHF
>NA|14|NA|TRBV18|TRBJ2-7
TGTGCCAGCTCACCCTCGGGGGTAGTCTACGAGCAGTACTTC
CASSPSGVVYEQYF
>NA|17|NA|TRBV1|TRBJ2-4
TGCACCAGCAGCCAAGATCAGGATGGTGGAGCCAAAAACATTCAGTACTTC
CTSSQDQDGGAKNIQYF
>NA|13|NA|TRBV4-3|TRBJ1-1
TGCGCCAGCAGCCAATTAACGTACACTGAAGCTTTCTTT
CASSQLTYTEAFF
>once|15|NA|TRBV21-1|TRBJ1-1
TGTGCCAGCAGCAAATCAAGTAAAATGAACACTGAAGCTTTCTTT
CASSKSSKMNTEAFF